A single sample gave rise to the 28 T cell receptor beta chains below, sequenced in a study of OX40 agonist ivuxolimab in advanced cancers. Method: immunoSEQ multiplex PCR; TCRdb's copy keeps in-frame clones and lacks some. The sample carries about 95,000 clones, approximately 85% recorded once. Sample: CD4+ or CD8+ T cells sorted from blood, taken in a trial of the OX40 agonist ivuxolimab. The receptors shown here come from an adult with an advanced solid tumor such as melanoma, head and neck, liver or kidney cancer.

CDR3 loop: CASSQEAGTYEQYF. The CDR3 DNA sequence: TGTGCCAGCAGCCAAGAGGCGGGGACCTACGAGCAGTACTTC. This chain connects TRBV14 to TRBJ2-7; possibly TRBD2 for D (6 bases). The CDR3 contains 14 residues. Trimming removed 0 bases at V and 2 bases at J, with 8 bases between. CDR1 SGHDN and CDR2 FVKESK come from the germline V gene.

For this clone: Other nucleotide sequences from this sample produce the same CDR3. The chain carries TRBV5-1 and TRBJ2-7; 9 positions agree with TRBD1. The CDR3 covers 15 residues. V lost 0 bases to trimming and J lost 4 bases; unmatched junction nucleotides: 5. Germline V CDR1 and CDR2: SGHRS, YFSETQ. The chain's CDR3 is CASSLDGTGKYEQYF. The CDR3 nucleotides are TGCGCCAGCAGCTTGGACGGGACAGGGAAATACGAGCAGTACTTC.

This clone was recorded once. The rearrangement joins TRBV19 to TRBJ1-1, with D maybe TRBD1 (5 bases). Germline-derived CDR1 and CDR2 are LNHDA and SQIVND (reference sequence). The CDR3 covers 18 residues. The V gene lost 3 bases and the J gene lost 4 bases, with 24 bases spanning the gap. The CDR3 loop is CASSIEGSGGDGSTEAFF. CDR3 bases: TGTGCCAGTAGTATTGAGGGCTCGGGGGGGGACGGGAGCACTGAAGCTTTCTTT.

The chain combines TRBV5-6 with TRBJ2-7, with 8 positions matching TRBD1. Trimming removed 7 bases from V and 0 bases from J; junction bases left unmatched: 6. The CDR3 length is 14 residues. Germline loops: CDR1 SGHDT, CDR2 YYEEEE. Here the CDR3 DNA reads TGTGCCAGCTTTGGGACAGGAGACTCCTACGAGCAGTACTTC. This gives the protein CASFGTGDSYEQYF.

The chain recombines TRBV19 with TRBJ2-1, with TRBD1 as a possible D gene (7 bases). Deletions cut 3 bases from V and 4 bases from J, with 10 bases between. This CDR3 has 14 residues. Germline lookup yields CDR1 LNHDA and CDR2 SQIVND (reference sequence). This CDR3 reads CASSMSGGYNEQFF. The DNA for the CDR3 is TGTGCCAGTAGTATGTCAGGGGGGTACAATGAGCAGTTCTTC.

The CDR3 loop reads CASSSAFGFQDTEAFF. For the CDR3, the DNA is TGTGCCAGTAGTAGCGCTTTCGGGTTTCAGGACACTGAAGCTTTCTTT. The J gene is TRBJ1-1, the V gene TRBV19; D is unclear. Germline CDR1 and CDR2: LNHDA and SQIVND (reference sequence). This CDR3 spans 16 amino acids. Trimming took off 4 bases at V and 3 bases at J, with 18 bases between the two ends.

The chain uses TRBV14 and TRBJ1-6; D gene unclear. V was cut by 0 bases and J by 8 bases, with 8 bases left in between. Germline V gene sequence: CDR1 SGHDN, CDR2 FVKESK. The CDR3 runs 14 residues. CDR3: CASSQDRRYSPLHF. The CDR3 DNA reads TGTGCCAGCAGCCAAGACAGGCGATATTCACCCCTCCACTTT.

This sequence joins TRBV7-2 and TRBJ2-3; tentatively, D is TRBD2 (5 bases). The CDR3 loop spans 14 amino acids. Germline CDR1 reads SGHTA; CDR2 reads FQGNSA. The V and J ends lost 2 bases and 6 bases respectively, with 12 bases between them. The CDR3 loop is CASSLLAGRDTQYF. Here the CDR3 DNA reads TGTGCCAGCAGCTTATTGGCGGGCAGGGATACGCAGTATTTT.

V usage is TRBV5-3 and J usage is TRBJ1-1; D gene ambiguous. TRBV5-3 is designated an ORF whose function remains uncertain. The CDR3 runs 15 residues. V lost 6 bases and J 1 base, leaving 16 bases between the germline ends. The CDR3: CARNPTPTKNTEAFF. CDR3 nucleotides: TGTGCCAGAAATCCGACTCCTACAAAGAACACTGAAGCTTTCTTT.

The chain has TRBV21-1 and TRBJ2-1. TRBV21-1 is noted as a pseudogene. The CDR3 covers 9 residues. CDR3 sequence: CASSSPQFF. The CDR3 nucleotides are TGTGCCAGCAGCTCCCCCCAGTTCTTC.

V and J are TRBV4-2 and TRBJ2-1, with D maybe TRBD2 (6 bases). The CDR3 loop spans 14 amino acids. Germline assignment: CDR1 LGHNA and CDR2 YNFKEQ. The V gene lost 0 bases and the J gene lost 9 bases, with 12 bases spanning the gap. The CDR3: CASSQDIGSGEQFF. CDR3 DNA: TGTGCCAGCAGCCAAGATATCGGGAGCGGTGAGCAGTTCTTC.

The V and J genes are TRBV28 and TRBJ1-2; D is perhaps TRBD1 (6 bases). Germline-derived CDR1 and CDR2 are MDHEN and SYDVKM. Deletions cut 4 bases from V and 6 bases from J, with 12 bases between. The CDR3 runs to 13 residues. The CDR3 coding sequence is TGTGCCAGCAGTTCCCGGGGGCGGGATGGCTACACCTTC. Translating gives CASSSRGRDGYTF.

This rearrangement joins TRBV11-1 to TRBJ1-1; TRBD1 matches at 9 bases. J was trimmed by 3 bases and V by 5 bases; bases with no gene match: 4. The CDR3 runs 14 residues. Germline CDR1 is SGHAT and CDR2 is FQDESV (reference sequence). The DNA of the CDR3 is TGTGCCAGCAGCCCGGGACAGGGAGACACTGAAGCTTTCTTT. Translating gives CASSPGQGDTEAFF.

This sequence joins TRBV11-2 and TRBJ2-1; D is possibly TRBD2 (5 bases). The CDR3 has 14 amino acids. Germline V gene lookup returns CDR1 SGHAT and CDR2 FQNNGV. The V gene lost 2 bases and the J gene lost 9 bases, with 14 bases spanning the gap. CDR3 coding DNA: TGTGCCAGCAGCTTACTCTCGGGAACGAGTGAGCAGTTCTTC. This gives the protein CASSLLSGTSEQFF.

The J gene is TRBJ2-7, the V gene TRBV4-2, with TRBD1 identical over 11 bases. CDR1 and CDR2 from the germline V gene are LGHNA and YNFKEQ. The length of the CDR3 is 14 residues. The V gene end was trimmed by 4 bases and the J gene end by 3 bases; junction bases not matched to a gene: 2. As DNA, the CDR3 is TGTGCCAGCAGCCCCGGGACAGGGGGCTACGAGCAGTACTTC. This encodes CASSPGTGGYEQYF.

The chain couples TRBV29-1 to TRBJ2-2; D is possibly TRBD1 (6 bases). The CDR3 is 14 residues long. V dropped 8 bases and J dropped 3 bases, with 16 bases sitting between them. Germline CDR1 is SQVTM and CDR2 is ANQGSEA. This chain's CDR3 is CSTKGDSHTGELFF. Here the CDR3 DNA reads TGCAGCACCAAGGGGGATTCTCACACCGGGGAGCTGTTTTTT.

Comments on this clone: The sample holds other DNA sequences that translate to the same CDR3. This rearrangement joins TRBV13 to TRBJ2-2; D remains ambiguous. Trimming stripped 1 base from V and 1 base from J, with 1 base between. The CDR3 sequence is 13 residues long. From germline, CDR1 is PRHDT and CDR2 FYEKMQ (reference sequence). The CDR3 is CASSLVNTGELFF. The CDR3 nucleotides are TGTGCCAGCAGCTTAGTGAACACCGGGGAGCTGTTTTTT.

CDR3 region: CASSQPTGGVNQPQHF. Here the CDR3 DNA reads TGCGCCAGCAGCCAACCGACAGGCGGGGTCAATCAGCCCCAGCATTTT. The V gene is TRBV4-1, the J gene TRBJ1-5, with a possible D match to TRBD1 (6 bases). This CDR3 comprises 16 residues. Trimming cost V 2 bases and J 3 bases, with 14 bases left between them. Germline V gene sequence: CDR1 MGHRA, CDR2 YSYEKL.

By share, this clone counts as medium-sized. The rearrangement links TRBV14 to TRBJ1-4; a possible D gene is TRBD1 (5 bases). V lost 3 bases and J 2 bases, leaving 10 bases between the germline ends. The CDR3 consists of 15 residues. Germline values: CDR1 SGHDN, CDR2 FVKESK. The CDR3 region is CASSQGWGTNEKLFF. CDR3 DNA: TGTGCCAGCAGCCAGGGGTGGGGGACTAATGAAAAACTGTTTTTT.

V gene TRBV28 combines with J gene TRBJ2-2; D is unclear. V was pared by 6 bases and J by 6 bases, with 11 bases between. This CDR3 is built from 13 residues. CDR1 and CDR2 (germline): MDHEN, SYDVKM. The CDR3 spells CASSPPVPGELFF. CDR3 DNA sequence: TGTGCCAGCAGCCCCCCAGTCCCCGGGGAGCTGTTTTTT.

V and J are TRBV19 and TRBJ2-2; D remains ambiguous. Looked up from germline, CDR1 is LNHDA and CDR2 is SQIVND (reference sequence). V lost 7 bases, J lost 5 bases, and 17 bases lay in between. The CDR3 has 15 residues. CDR3 residues: CASKKSGSVTGELFF. The CDR3 DNA is TGTGCCAGTAAGAAATCCGGGTCGGTTACCGGGGAGCTGTTTTTT.

The table lists this clone with a count of one. The genes are TRBV18 and TRBJ1-4, with a possible D match to TRBD1 (5 bases). This CDR3 has 17 residues. The V gene's germline CDR1 is KGHSH and CDR2 LQKENI. V shed 4 bases and J shed 0 bases, with 15 bases lying between them. CDR3 region: CASSRTTVVATNEKLFF. The DNA for the CDR3 is TGTGCCAGCTCACGAACGACAGTTGTTGCAACTAATGAAAAACTGTTTTTT.

This chain joins TRBV11-1 and TRBJ2-7, with D possibly matching TRBD1 (6 bases). Germline CDR1 SGHAT, CDR2 FQDESV (reference sequence). The CDR3 is 13 amino acids. Trimming pared 0 bases from V and 5 bases from J, leaving 8 bases between. The CDR3 coding sequence is TGTGCCAGCAGCTTAGCTGCAGGGGACGAGCAGTACTTC. This translates into CASSLAAGDEQYF.

CDR3 nucleotides: TGTGCCAGCAGCCCTAGCGACAGCACAGATACGCAGTATTTT. Translating it yields CASSPSDSTDTQYF. The rearrangement uses TRBV7-3 and TRBJ2-3, with a tentative D call TRBD2 (6 bases). This CDR3 is built from 14 residues. The V and J ends lost 5 bases and 0 bases respectively, with 9 bases between them. CDR1 is SGHTA, CDR2 FQGTGA, per germline.

The rearrangement uses TRBV7-9 and TRBJ2-1, with 8 bases matching TRBD1. The CDR3 contains 17 residues. Germline assignment: CDR1 SEHNR and CDR2 FQNEAQ (reference sequence). V gave up 5 bases and J gave up 0 bases; unmatched junction bases: 9. CDR3 bases: TGTGCCAGCAGCCCAGGGGGCTGGTTAAGCTCCTACAATGAGCAGTTCTTC. This gives the protein CASSPGGWLSSYNEQFF.

The chain carries TRBV27 and TRBJ2-3, with D unclear. V lost 2 bases, J lost 0 bases, and 12 bases lay in between. CDR1 is MNHEY, CDR2 SMNVEV, per germline (reference sequence). This CDR3 region has 16 residues. CDR3 bases: TGTGCCAGCAGTTTAAGTTTTTCGGTCAGCACAGATACGCAGTATTTT. Amino acids: CASSLSFSVSTDTQYF.

The chain recombines TRBV18 with TRBJ1-2; 9 nucleotides match TRBD1. After removal of 2 bases from V and 4 bases from J, the junction contained 17 bases not matched to a gene. CDR3 length equals 19 residues. Germline V gene lookup returns CDR1 KGHSH and CDR2 LQKENI. The CDR3 coding sequence is TGTGCCAGCTCACCAAGACCTATCTCCGGGACAGGGACTGTCTATGGCTACACCTTC. Translated, it gives CASSPRPISGTGTVYGYTF.

The genes are TRBV19 and TRBJ2-2; no reliable D call. Trimming took off 3 bases at V and 4 bases at J, with 9 bases between the two ends. The CDR3 is 14 residues long. The germline V gene has CDR1 LNHDA and CDR2 SQIVND (reference sequence). DNA for the CDR3: TGTGCCAGTAGTATTCGCATAGTCACCGGGGAGCTGTTTTTT. It codes for CASSIRIVTGELFF.